This is a list of T cell receptor beta chains from one sample in a study of PD-1 blockade in classical Hodgkin lymphoma. Here immunoSEQ multiplex PCR was the method, and the copy in TCRdb shows in-frame clones only, minus some. This table holds 100,000 or so clones, 85% to 95% found once. Sequences were derived from peripheral blood mononuclear cells (PBMCs), sampled before the fourth cycle of nivolumab. These receptors were taken from a human donor with classical Hodgkin lymphoma. Each CDR3 is given with its conserved first and last residue. Each record gives: J gene, V gene, clone size, D gene, CDR3 DNA, CDR3 protein. The D gene is left open where the match is weak. Size tells how often a clone was seen (once, few, many) or the class of an expanded clone, and some rows leave it out.

j_call: TRBJ2-7; v_call: TRBV7-2; clone_size: once; d_call: .; cdr3_nt: TGTGCCAGGTTCCATGAGGAGGGGCCCGCCTACGAGCAGTACTTC; cdr3_aa: CARFHEEGPAYEQYF
j_call: TRBJ2-3; v_call: TRBV27; clone_size: .; d_call: TRBD2; cdr3_nt: TGTGCCAGCAGTCCAGAACCCGTGCTAGCGGGAGCAACAGATACGCAGTATTTT; cdr3_aa: CASSPEPVLAGATDTQYF
j_call: TRBJ1-2; v_call: TRBV20-1; clone_size: .; d_call: .; cdr3_nt: TGCAGTGCTAGAGGGGGACCTTACACCTTC; cdr3_aa: CSARGGPYTF
j_call: TRBJ2-5; v_call: TRBV5-4; clone_size: .; d_call: .; cdr3_nt: TGTGCCCTAAAGCCTGGGGGGCGTCACCTAGAAGAGACCCAGTACTTC; cdr3_aa: CALKPGGRHLEETQYF
j_call: TRBJ2-7; v_call: TRBV2; clone_size: .; d_call: .; cdr3_nt: TGTGCCAGCAAGGAGAGTGTTACCTCCTACGAGCAGTACTTC; cdr3_aa: CASKESVTSYEQYF
j_call: TRBJ1-5; v_call: TRBV28; clone_size: .; d_call: .; cdr3_nt: TGTGCCAGCAGTCTCCCGGGTGGTTATAGCAATCAGCCCCAGCATTTT; cdr3_aa: CASSLPGGYSNQPQHF
j_call: TRBJ2-5; v_call: TRBV5-1; clone_size: .; d_call: TRBD2; cdr3_nt: TGCGCCAGCAGCTTGGTGGCGGGAGTAGAAGAGACCCAGTACTTC; cdr3_aa: CASSLVAGVEETQYF
j_call: TRBJ2-3; v_call: TRBV19; clone_size: .; d_call: TRBD2; cdr3_nt: TGTGCCAGTAGTGAGCGGGAGCTAGATACGCAGTATTTT; cdr3_aa: CASSERELDTQYF
j_call: TRBJ2-7; v_call: TRBV27; clone_size: once; d_call: TRBD2; cdr3_nt: TGTGCCAGCAGTCTGAGACTAGCGGGGGGGCAGTACTTC; cdr3_aa: CASSLRLAGGQYF
j_call: TRBJ1-2; v_call: TRBV28; clone_size: .; d_call: .; cdr3_nt: TGTGCCAGCAGTCCCCAGACCGCCCGCTATGGCTACACCTTC; cdr3_aa: CASSPQTARYGYTF
j_call: TRBJ2-1; v_call: TRBV30; clone_size: .; d_call: TRBD2; cdr3_nt: TGTGCCTGGAGCCCGGCAAGTCCGCGGACTAGCGGGGGGGATGAGCAGTTCTTC; cdr3_aa: CAWSPASPRTSGGDEQFF
j_call: TRBJ1-1; v_call: TRBV29-1; clone_size: .; d_call: .; cdr3_nt: TGCAGCGTTGCCCAGATAATGAACACTGAAGCTTTCTTT; cdr3_aa: CSVAQIMNTEAFF
j_call: TRBJ2-7; v_call: TRBV5-6; clone_size: .; d_call: .; cdr3_nt: TGTGCCAGCAACGTCGGGGTTAGCTCCTACGAGCAGTACTTC; cdr3_aa: CASNVGVSSYEQYF
j_call: TRBJ2-1; v_call: TRBV7-9; clone_size: .; d_call: .; cdr3_nt: TGTGCCAGCAGCTCACAAGGCGATGAGCAGTTCTTC; cdr3_aa: CASSSQGDEQFF
j_call: TRBJ2-5; v_call: TRBV6-4; clone_size: .; d_call: .; cdr3_nt: TGTGCCAGCAGTAATGGGGGGCTCGCCGGAGAGACCCAGTACTTC; cdr3_aa: CASSNGGLAGETQYF
j_call: TRBJ2-2; v_call: TRBV7-9; clone_size: .; d_call: .; cdr3_nt: TGTGCCAGCAGCTTACCCGGGGAGCTGTTTTTT; cdr3_aa: CASSLPGELFF
j_call: TRBJ2-3; v_call: TRBV9; clone_size: .; d_call: TRBD2; cdr3_nt: TGTGCCAGCAGCGCTACTAGCGGGAGGGTCCCAGATACGCAGTATTTT; cdr3_aa: CASSATSGRVPDTQYF
j_call: TRBJ2-7; v_call: TRBV7-9; clone_size: .; d_call: TRBD2; cdr3_nt: TGTGCCAGCAGCTTAGGACTAGCTGGCGAGCAGTACTTC; cdr3_aa: CASSLGLAGEQYF
j_call: TRBJ2-7; v_call: TRBV5-5; clone_size: .; d_call: .; cdr3_nt: TGTGCCAGCAGCTTGGGACAAGTCTCCCCCTACGAGCAGTACTTC; cdr3_aa: CASSLGQVSPYEQYF
j_call: TRBJ2-3; v_call: TRBV7-2; clone_size: .; d_call: .; cdr3_nt: TGTGCCAGCAGCTTATGGGGGGTTAGCACAGATACGCAGTATTTT; cdr3_aa: CASSLWGVSTDTQYF
j_call: TRBJ1-5; v_call: TRBV2; clone_size: .; d_call: .; cdr3_nt: TGTGCCAGCCAAAGGGGAGGGAGCAATCAGCCCCAGCATTTT; cdr3_aa: CASQRGGSNQPQHF
j_call: TRBJ2-5; v_call: TRBV30; clone_size: .; d_call: .; cdr3_nt: TGTGCCTGGAGTGTAATCGATGGGTTTCAAGAGACCCAGTACTTC; cdr3_aa: CAWSVIDGFQETQYF
j_call: TRBJ1-1; v_call: TRBV5-1; clone_size: once; d_call: .; cdr3_nt: TGCGCCAGTAAATGGACCGCTGAGAACACTGAAGCTTTCTTT; cdr3_aa: CASKWTAENTEAFF